This TCR beta chain is drawn from a study of early T cells in non-severe SARS-CoV-2 infection (dated by TCRdb to the early 2020s). In the study overall: Bulk RNA from unsorted whole blood was used for TCR sequencing, so alpha and beta chains could not be paired.

Libraries were prepared through 5' RACE. Sequencing relied on a NextSeq 500. In the TCR library protocol, unique molecular identifiers were attached to individual cDNA molecules to correct for PCR bias and sequencing error. Both TCR alpha and beta chains were sequenced, and tight co-correlation was observed between alpha and beta sequence abundances in each sample. As for the authors' bioinformatics: Decombinator V4 was used to annotate the V gene, J gene and CDR3 of the TCR sequences. Expanded TCRs were defined as changing significantly between any two time points under a Poisson model with p below 0.0001. TCR abundances were normalised to the total number of TCRs sequenced per sample and expressed as counts per million. MAIT TCRs were defined by TRAV1-2 paired with TRAJ12, TRAJ20 or TRAJ33, and iNKT TCRs by TRAV10 paired with TRAJ18. VDJdb, accessed 1 November 2021, was searched for CMV, EBV and SARS-CoV-2 annotated TCRs, excluding TCRs annotated for multiple antigens. Starting from the raw public reads, TCRdb applied fastp trimming at Q25, assembled clones with MiXCR and retained in-frame beta chains. CDR3 protein sequences are deduplicated, and each keeps its most common genes and DNA. TCRdb assigned the V and J calls; the authors' analysis was not used. This sample gives over 25,000 distinct CDR3 sequences in total; roughly 5.4% of them show up just once. The ten largest clonotypes hold about 0.85% of the sample.

Summary of the overall study and its limitations: Matching against VDJdb was skewed toward anti-spike CD8 responses, likely underestimated virus-specific expansions, and missed private and CD4 specificities.

This clonotype has ten or more counts. Its antigen is not yet known. Base qualities were left out, and no much larger clone turns up one base away. Set within a cohort of healthcare workers in London, UK, this nested case-control study involved weekly PCR testing of nasopharyngeal swabs along with blood sampling. Healthcare workers were enrolled in the week of the UK lockdown, from 23 to 31 March 2020, and were followed every week for up to roughly 15 weeks. The germline V end is reduced by 0 bases and the J end by 5 bases; junction bases left unmatched: 6. The CDR3 starts with the cysteine, ends with the phenylalanine, and has 16 residues. CDR3 DNA is the only sequence kept; it has 48 bases, read in frame from the first base.

The sequenced sample consisted of whole blood. This sequence was found in an adult who was a healthcare worker with PCR-confirmed SARS-CoV-2 infection or an uninfected control (not recorded which). The chain is encoded by TRBV12-3 or TRBV12-4 joined to TRBJ1-5; TRBD1 matches 8 bases in the middle. The encoded CDR3 is CASSLAPDRGDQPQHF. Here is the DNA: TGTGCCAGCAGTTTAGCCCCCGACAGGGGCGATCAGCCCCAGCATTTT.